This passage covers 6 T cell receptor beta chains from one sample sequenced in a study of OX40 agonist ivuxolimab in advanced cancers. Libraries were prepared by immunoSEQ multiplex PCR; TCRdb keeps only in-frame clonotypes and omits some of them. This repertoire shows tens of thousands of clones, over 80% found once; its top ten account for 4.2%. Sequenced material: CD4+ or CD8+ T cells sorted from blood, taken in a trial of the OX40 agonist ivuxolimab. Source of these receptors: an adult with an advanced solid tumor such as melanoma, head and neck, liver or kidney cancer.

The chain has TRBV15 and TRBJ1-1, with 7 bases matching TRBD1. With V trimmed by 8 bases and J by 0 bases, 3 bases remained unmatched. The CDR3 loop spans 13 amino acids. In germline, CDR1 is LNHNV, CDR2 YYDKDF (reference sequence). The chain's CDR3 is CATRGQMNTEAFF. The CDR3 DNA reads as TGTGCCACCCGGGGACAGATGAACACTGAAGCTTTCTTT.

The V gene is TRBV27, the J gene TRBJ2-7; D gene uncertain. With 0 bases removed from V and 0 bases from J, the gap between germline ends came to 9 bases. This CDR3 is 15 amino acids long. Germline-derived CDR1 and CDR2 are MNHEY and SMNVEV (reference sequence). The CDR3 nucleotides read TGTGCCAGCAGTTTATCGTGGGCAGCCTCCTACGAGCAGTACTTC. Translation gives CASSLSWAASYEQYF.

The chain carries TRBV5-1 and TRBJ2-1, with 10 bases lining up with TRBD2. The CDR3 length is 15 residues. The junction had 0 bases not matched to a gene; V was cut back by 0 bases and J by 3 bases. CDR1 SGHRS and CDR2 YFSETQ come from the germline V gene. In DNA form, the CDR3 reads TGCGCCAGCAGCTTGGGACTAGCGGGCTACAATGAGCAGTTCTTC. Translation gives CASSLGLAGYNEQFF.

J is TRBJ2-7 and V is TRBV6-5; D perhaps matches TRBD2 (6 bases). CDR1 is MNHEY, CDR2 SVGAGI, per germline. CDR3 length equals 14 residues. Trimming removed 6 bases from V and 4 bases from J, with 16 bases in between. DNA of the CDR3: TGTGCCAGCAGCCCTGGAGGGGTCCTATACGAGCAGTACTTC. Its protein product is CASSPGGVLYEQYF.

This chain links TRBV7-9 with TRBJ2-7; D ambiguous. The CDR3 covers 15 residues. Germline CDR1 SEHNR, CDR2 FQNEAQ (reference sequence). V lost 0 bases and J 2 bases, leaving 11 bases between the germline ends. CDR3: CASSLAPAGTYEQYV. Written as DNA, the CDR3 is TGTGCCAGCAGCTTAGCGCCCGCAGGAACCTACGAGCAGTACGTC.

In DNA, the CDR3 is TGTGCCACAGACAGGGAAGTGGGTTTAAATGAGCAGTTCTTC. Translation gives CATDREVGLNEQFF. This chain connects TRBV2 to TRBJ2-1, with TRBD1 matching over 7 bases. V dropped 10 bases and J dropped 7; count of bases not matched to a gene: 13. The CDR3 length is 14 residues. The germline V gene has CDR1 SNHLY and CDR2 FYNNEI. Variable domain in full (rest from reference TRBV2 and TRBJ2-1): EPEVTQTPSHQVTQMGQEVILRCVPISNHLYFYWYRQILGQKVEFLVSFYNNEISEKSEIFDDQFSVERPDGSNFTLKIRSTKLEDSAMYFCATDREVGLNEQFFGPGTRLTVL.